These 18 T cell receptor beta chains share one sample of origin, sequenced in a study of T cell responses to AZD1222 COVID-19 vaccine. The table came from immunoSEQ multiplex PCR; TCRdb's copy has only in-frame clones and leaves some out. The data hold more than 150,000 clones, with approximately 92% observed a single time. The sequencing used peripheral blood, collected on day 0 of AZD1222 vaccination. The receptors originated from an adult in good health.

The chain couples TRBV30 to TRBJ1-2; unclear D gene. The CDR3 sequence is 15 residues long. V was shortened by 4 bases and J by 0 bases, with 15 bases between the two germline ends. Germline CDR1 is GTSNPN and CDR2 is SVGIG (reference sequence). Here the CDR3 DNA reads TGTGCCTGGATCCTGCAATTAAACTCTAACTATGGCTACACCTTC. This sequence encodes CAWILQLNSNYGYTF.

This chain connects TRBV7-2 to TRBJ1-2; the D gene is possibly TRBD1 (6 bases). The V and J ends lost 0 bases and 8 bases respectively, with 10 bases between them. Per the germline V gene, CDR1 is SGHTA and CDR2 is FQGNSA. CDR3 size: 13 residues. CDR3 in DNA: TGTGCCAGCAGCTTAGCCAGGGGAGAGGGCTACACCTTC. Amino acid sequence: CASSLARGEGYTF.

Here the CDR3 reads CATSRDRVSLGGYTF. In nucleotides, the CDR3 is TGTGCCACCAGCAGAGATCGAGTTAGCCTTGGTGGCTACACCTTC. The J gene is TRBJ1-2, the V gene TRBV15; D is unclear. Per the germline V gene, CDR1 is LNHNV and CDR2 is YYDKDF (reference sequence). There are 15 residues in the CDR3. V was trimmed by 0 bases and J by 7 bases, leaving 15 bases between them.

Regarding this clone: An end of the junction differs from the germline gene, which may be a read error. The gene calls are TRBV7-7 and TRBJ2-1; D call uncertain. The germline CDR1 and CDR2 sequences are SSHAT and FNYEAQ (reference sequence). The CDR3 loop spans 15 amino acids. The CDR3 here is CASSLVRSSYNEQFF. The DNA of the CDR3 is TGTGCTAGCAGCTTAGTACGCAGCTCCTACAATGAGCAGTTCTTC.

The chain links TRBV12-3 or TRBV12-4 to TRBJ1-1; no clear D. This CDR3 spans 11 amino acids. V was shortened by 3 bases and J by 10 bases, with 9 bases between the two germline ends. This chain's CDR3 is CASSLKGRAFF. The DNA of the CDR3 is TGTGCCAGCAGTTTGAAGGGTAGAGCTTTCTTT.

The rearrangement uses TRBV24-1 and TRBJ2-1; D not certain. Trimming left V 3 bases short and J 0 bases short, with 11 bases between. The germline gives CDR1 KGHDR, CDR2 SFDVKD. The CDR3 is 16 residues long. CDR3 DNA sequence: TGTGCCACCAGTGATCCATTCCTGAGCTCCTACAATGAGCAGTTCTTC. It encodes CATSDPFLSSYNEQFF.

The chain uses TRBV6-2 or TRBV6-3 and TRBJ1-1; D not certain. The CDR3 is 11 residues long. V lost 3 bases and J lost 5, with 4 bases in between. CDR1 is MNHEY and CDR2 is SVGEGT in the germline V gene. The CDR3 sequence is CASSYWTEAFF. For the CDR3, the DNA is TGTGCCAGCAGTTATTGGACTGAAGCTTTCTTT.

J is TRBJ1-1 and V is TRBV5-1; unclear D gene. The length of the CDR3 is 16 residues. Trimming removed 2 bases at V and 6 bases at J, with 20 bases between. Germline-derived CDR1 and CDR2 are SGHRS and YFSETQ. This chain's CDR3 is CASSLSTQRERAEAFF. The CDR3 coding sequence is TGCGCCAGCAGCTTATCAACACAGAGGGAACGTGCTGAAGCTTTCTTT. Variable domain in full (rest from reference TRBV5-1 and TRBJ1-1): KAGVTQTPRYLIKTRGQQVTLSCSPISGHRSVSWYQQTPGQGLQFLFEYFSETQRNKGNFPGRFSGRQFSNSRSEMNVSTLELGDSALYLCASSLSTQRERAEAFFGQGTRLTVV.

This sequence joins TRBV2 and TRBJ2-3; D is ambiguous. The V end was cut by 6 bases, the J end by 0 bases, with 4 bases between. Germline V gives CDR1 SNHLY, CDR2 FYNNEI. CDR3 size: 12 residues. Here the CDR3 reads CASRISTDTQYF. Here the CDR3 DNA reads TGTGCCAGCAGGATCAGCACAGATACGCAGTATTTT.

This chain links TRBV28 with TRBJ1-4, with D possibly TRBD1 on 5 matching bases. Germline V CDR1 and CDR2: MDHEN, SYDVKM. Trimming took off 6 bases at V and 3 bases at J, with 17 bases between the two ends. The CDR3 runs 16 residues. CDR3 sequence (DNA): TGTGCCAGCAGCACATATTCCGGGACTGCTAATGAAAAACTGTTTTTT. Translating it yields CASSTYSGTANEKLFF.

The chain recombines TRBV6-1 with TRBJ1-2, with D uncertain. Germline-derived CDR1 and CDR2 are MNHNS and SASEGT. This CDR3 is built from 16 residues. V dropped 3 bases and J dropped 4 bases, with 18 bases sitting between them. The CDR3 loop is CASSESGSRGTYGYTF. DNA for the CDR3: TGTGCCAGCAGTGAGTCGGGTTCAAGAGGCACCTATGGCTACACCTTC.

The sample holds a few counts of this clone. The chain employs TRBV29-1 and TRBJ1-2, with D unresolved. Between the trimmed V and J ends, which lost 0 bases and 8 bases, there was a span of 16 bases. CDR3 length equals 14 residues. Germline assignment: CDR1 SQVTM and CDR2 ANQGSEA. The CDR3 DNA follows: TGCAGCGTTGAAGATCCATTGTTACAGAGAGGCTACACCTTC. Its translation: CSVEDPLLQRGYTF.

The J gene is TRBJ1-6, the V gene TRBV9; no firm D call. CDR1 and CDR2 from the germline V gene are SGDLS and YYNGEE. Trimming removed 0 bases at V and 6 bases at J, with 10 bases between. The CDR3 spans 15 residues. This CDR3 is CASSVAGSGNSPLHF. CDR3 coding DNA: TGTGCCAGCAGCGTAGCGGGAAGTGGTAATTCACCCCTCCACTTT. Full variable domain (missing parts from reference TRBV9 and TRBJ1-6): DSGVTQTPKHLITATGQRVTLRCSPRSGDLSVYWYQQSLDQGLQFLIQYYNGEERAKGNILERFSAQQFPDLHSELNLSSLELGDSALYFCASSVAGSGNSPLHFGNGTRLTVT.

The genes are TRBV19 and TRBJ1-5; D possibly corresponds to TRBD1 (5 bases). CDR1 and CDR2 (germline): LNHDA, SQIVND (reference sequence). The CDR3 has 15 amino acids. Trimming took 3 bases from V and 4 from J, leaving 13 bases between them. CDR3 coding DNA: TGTGCCAGTAGTATCCGGCAGGGAAGAAATCAGCCCCAGCATTTT. This translates into CASSIRQGRNQPQHF. The whole variable domain, remainder taken from reference TRBV19 and TRBJ1-5, is DGGITQSPKYLFRKEGQNVTLSCEQNLNHDAMYWYRQDPGQGLRLIYYSQIVNDFQKGDIAEGYSVSREKKESFPLTVTSAQKNPTAFYLCASSIRQGRNQPQHFGDGTRLSIL.

The chain couples TRBV12-5 to TRBJ1-1, with unresolved D. V dropped 1 base and J dropped 0 bases, with 15 bases sitting between them. Germline V lookup: CDR1 LGHNT, CDR2 FRNRAP. This CDR3 spans 17 amino acids. DNA for the CDR3: TGTGCTAGTGGTTTGGACCACATCCCTTTCATGAACACTGAAGCTTTCTTT. Translated, it gives CASGLDHIPFMNTEAFF.

The genes are TRBV28 and TRBJ1-5; no reliable D call. The CDR3 runs to 14 residues. Between the trimmed V and J ends, which lost 3 bases and 0 bases, there was a span of 6 bases. Per the germline V gene, CDR1 is MDHEN and CDR2 is SYDVKM. DNA for the CDR3: TGTGCCAGCAGTTTGGGCCCTAGCAATCAGCCCCAGCATTTT. Translating gives CASSLGPSNQPQHF.

This clone was detected once. The chain recombines TRBV6-5 with TRBJ1-1, with 7 bases that match TRBD1. With V trimmed by 6 bases and J by 3 bases, 10 bases remained unmatched. The germline gives CDR1 MNHEY, CDR2 SVGAGI. The CDR3 loop spans 15 amino acids. CDR3 residues: CASRGSGGLDTEAFF. The DNA for the CDR3 is TGTGCCAGCAGAGGATCAGGGGGGCTTGACACTGAAGCTTTCTTT.

This rearrangement joins TRBV11-2 to TRBJ1-1; TRBD1 agrees at 8 bases. Germline V lookup: CDR1 SGHAT, CDR2 FQNNGV. This CDR3 has 17 amino acids. V was clipped by 1 base and J by 3 bases; unmatched bases: 10. CDR3 sequence (DNA): TGTGCCAGCAGCTTAGCGGTTCGCAGGGGGCGCGACACTGAAGCTTTCTTT. Translated, it gives CASSLAVRRGRDTEAFF.